These 31 T cell receptor beta chains share one sample of origin, sequenced in a study of T-cell reconstitution after alpha-beta-depleted transplantation in children. TCRbeta library preparation incorporated unique molecular identifiers. Using its own MiXCR run on the PCR reads, TCRdb lists one record per CDR3 protein. This sample has roughly 100,000 distinct CDR3 sequences, with approximately 9.2% found just once. The source was PBMCs from the stem cell graft donor, collected from the stem cell graft. These receptors all stem from a human donor who donated a stem cell graft to a child with congenital amegakaryocytic thrombocytopenia.

This clonotype has a count of ten or more. The rearrangement links TRBV7-2 to TRBJ2-3; 8 bases are shared with TRBD1. The CDR3 is made up of 13 amino acids. The germline gives CDR1 SGHTA, CDR2 FQGNSA. Trimming at V came to 5 bases and at J to 5 bases, leaving 3 bases not matched to a gene. Here the CDR3 reads CASSGGTGDTQYF. The DNA of the CDR3 is TGTGCCAGCAGCGGGGGGACAGGAGATACGCAGTATTTT.

The table lists this clonotype with many counts. The rearrangement links TRBV24-1 to TRBJ2-3; 7 bases align to TRBD2. The J segment lost 0 bases and the V segment lost 0 bases, leaving 5 bases of the junction unmatched. CDR1 KGHDR and CDR2 SFDVKD come from the germline V gene. CDR3 length equals 17 residues. The CDR3 DNA sequence: TGTGCCACCAGTGATTTGCAAGAAGCGGGGAGCACAGATACGCAGTATTTT. It yields the protein CATSDLQEAGSTDTQYF.

This clonotype was picked up many times. The gene calls are TRBV9 and TRBJ1-2; no reliable D call. The germline V gene encodes CDR1 SGDLS and CDR2 YYNGEE. The CDR3 extends over 12 amino acids. V was pared by 8 bases and J by 2 bases, with 10 bases between. The CDR3 loop is CASNHPNYGYTF. CDR3 sequence (DNA): TGTGCCAGTAATCATCCAAACTATGGCTACACCTTC.

This clonotype showed up just a few times. This chain joins TRBV11-2 and TRBJ1-5, with TRBD1 matching 9 bases. J lost 6 bases, V lost 1 base, and 4 bases had no gene match. Germline loops: CDR1 SGHAT, CDR2 FQNNGV. This CDR3 has 15 amino acids. The CDR3 spells CASSLGTGEAQPQHF. As DNA, the CDR3 is TGTGCCAGCAGCTTAGGGACAGGGGAGGCTCAGCCCCAGCATTTT.

This clonotype was detected ten times or more. This chain links TRBV20-1 with TRBJ2-1, with 9 bases identical to TRBD2. In germline, CDR1 is DFQATT, CDR2 SNEGSKA (reference sequence). There are 16 residues in the CDR3. The J segment lost 7 bases and the V segment lost 6 bases, leaving 16 bases of the junction unmatched. The CDR3 protein is CSAHKAGGGAWNEQFF. The CDR3 DNA follows: TGCAGTGCCCATAAGGCCGGCGGGGGGGCGTGGAATGAGCAGTTCTTC.

The genes are TRBV4-3 and TRBJ2-7, with D possibly matching TRBD2 (5 bases). V lost 0 bases and J 1 base, leaving 10 bases between the germline ends. The germline CDR1 and CDR2 sequences are LGHNA and YSLEER. This CDR3 has 15 amino acids. The CDR3 region is CASSQDRDGSYEQYF. CDR3 DNA sequence: TGCGCCAGCAGCCAAGATCGGGATGGTTCCTACGAGCAGTACTTC.

This clonotype was recorded at least ten times. The rearrangement joins TRBV29-1 to TRBJ1-5, with TRBD1 as a possible D gene (5 bases). The CDR3 covers 13 residues. Trimming pared 6 bases from V and 1 base from J, leaving 10 bases between. In germline, CDR1 is SQVTM, CDR2 ANQGSEA. The DNA of the CDR3 is TGCAGCGTCACGGACAAGAGCAATCAGCCCCAGCATTTT. This codes for CSVTDKSNQPQHF.

There are many counts of this clonotype. This chain connects TRBV29-1 to TRBJ2-5; the D is unclear. This CDR3 is built from 13 residues. Trimming took off 2 bases at V and 5 bases at J, with 12 bases between the two ends. CDR1 and CDR2 from the germline V gene are SQVTM and ANQGSEA. The DNA for the CDR3 is TGCAGCGTTGAACCAGGCACTGCTGAGACCCAGTACTTC. Translation gives CSVEPGTAETQYF.

This clonotype was recorded at least ten times. This chain joins TRBV5-1 and TRBJ1-4; D possibly corresponds to TRBD1 (5 bases). Trimming pared 4 bases from V and 7 bases from J, leaving 14 bases between. This CDR3 comprises 14 residues. Per germline, CDR1 SGHRS and CDR2 YFSETQ. CDR3 protein: CASSPRDPGEKLFF. The CDR3 coding sequence is TGCGCCAGCAGCCCCAGGGATCCTGGTGAAAAACTGTTTTTT.

This clonotype has a handful of counts. The CDR3 loop is CASSPQGLDNQPQHF. The CDR3 DNA follows: TGCGCCAGCAGCCCACAGGGTCTTGACAATCAGCCCCAGCATTTT. V is TRBV4-1 and J is TRBJ1-5, with TRBD1 as a possible D gene (6 bases). The CDR3 extends over 15 amino acids. The V gene lost 4 bases and the J gene lost 3 bases, with 13 bases spanning the gap. From germline, CDR1 is MGHRA and CDR2 YSYEKL.

This clonotype was recorded a few times. This chain uses TRBV28 with TRBJ1-5; 8 positions match TRBD1. Germline CDR1 MDHEN, CDR2 SYDVKM. V lost 4 bases, J lost 5 bases, and 7 bases stayed unmatched. The CDR3 contains 15 residues. Written as DNA, the CDR3 is TGTGCCAGCAGTTCTCCAGGGGGCGAGGATCAGCCCCAGCATTTT. This translates into CASSSPGGEDQPQHF.

This clonotype has ten or more counts. The gene calls are TRBV20-1 and TRBJ2-7; D possibly uses TRBD1 or TRBD2 (5 bases each). From germline, CDR1 is DFQATT and CDR2 SNEGSKA (reference sequence). Trimming removed 5 bases at V and 6 bases at J, with 14 bases between. This CDR3 contains 12 residues. CDR3 in DNA: TGCAGTGCTTTTGGGGGAGCACCCGAGCAGTACTTC. This encodes CSAFGGAPEQYF.

The chain is built from TRBV20-1 and TRBJ1-1; no clear D gene. This CDR3 is 13 amino acids long. Trimming took off 1 base at V and 0 bases at J, with 6 bases between the two ends. Germline CDR1 DFQATT, CDR2 SNEGSKA (reference sequence). The CDR3, as DNA: TGCAGTGCTAGAGGCCGGATGAACACTGAAGCTTTCTTT. Translation: CSARGRMNTEAFF.

This clonotype was counted many times. V gene TRBV6-5 combines with J gene TRBJ2-1; D gene ambiguous. V was pared by 2 bases and J by 6 bases, with 17 bases between. CDR3 size: 16 residues. CDR1 is MNHEY and CDR2 is SVGAGI in the germline V gene. CDR3 sequence (DNA): TGTGCCAGCAGTTACCTGGAGCTCAGAAGGAGCAATGAGCAGTTCTTC. This codes for CASSYLELRRSNEQFF.

This clonotype came up many times. The rearrangement joins TRBV5-1 to TRBJ2-5; 7 nucleotides agree with TRBD1. V was clipped by 4 bases and J by 2 bases; unmatched bases: 8. The CDR3 has 15 residues. Germline V gene data show CDR1 as SGHRS and CDR2 as YFSETQ. The CDR3 DNA is TGCGCCAGCAGCCGAACGACACAGGGGCAAGAGACCCAGTACTTC. This codes for CASSRTTQGQETQYF.

This chain joins TRBV12-3 or TRBV12-4 and TRBJ2-6, with no clear D. This CDR3 spans 15 amino acids. Trimming cost V 3 bases and J 5 bases, with 11 bases left between them. CDR3 sequence reads: CASSLPGYRANVLTF. CDR3 in DNA: TGTGCCAGCAGTTTGCCCGGGTATCGGGCCAACGTCCTGACTTTC.

This clonotype appeared a few times. This chain connects TRBV28 to TRBJ2-7, with 8 bases aligning to TRBD2. The V segment lost 7 bases and the J segment 1 base; nucleotides outside the gene matches: 9. The CDR3 is 15 residues long. The germline CDR1 and CDR2 sequences are MDHEN and SYDVKM. The CDR3 DNA follows: TGTGCCAGCATCGGGAGCGGGAGCCCTTCCTACGAGCAGTACTTC. Translated, it gives CASIGSGSPSYEQYF.

This clonotype was seen ten or more times. The chain carries TRBV20-1 and TRBJ2-2; 11 bases agree with TRBD1. The CDR3 is 15 amino acids. The trim removed 5 bases at V and 4 bases at J, leaving 6 bases unmatched. The V gene's germline CDR1 is DFQATT and CDR2 SNEGSKA (reference sequence). CDR3 protein: CSAFSGQGGTGELFF. In nucleotides, the CDR3 is TGCAGTGCTTTCTCGGGACAGGGGGGCACCGGGGAGCTGTTTTTT.

This clonotype was seen at least ten times. CDR3 nucleotides: TGTGCCAGCAGCCAAGACGCCGGACTAGCCCATGAGCAGTTCTTC. This encodes CASSQDAGLAHEQFF. The chain carries TRBV3-1 and TRBJ2-1; 8 nucleotides agree with TRBD2. Germline CDR1 and CDR2: LGHDT and YNNKEL (reference sequence). Germline trimming cut 0 bases from V and 8 bases from J; bases unmatched to any gene: 6. This CDR3 is 15 amino acids long.

This clonotype was seen repeatedly, ten times or more. The chain uses TRBV3-1 and TRBJ2-5, with D possibly matching TRBD1 (6 bases). The CDR3 sequence is 15 residues long. Germline CDR1 is LGHDT and CDR2 is YNNKEL (reference sequence). V lost 4 bases to trimming and J lost 2 bases, with 14 bases between them. CDR3 sequence: CASSRPGHRQETQYF. The DNA of the CDR3 is TGTGCCAGCAGCCGACCGGGACACCGACAAGAGACCCAGTACTTC.

This clonotype was recorded at least ten times. The gene calls are TRBV20-1 and TRBJ2-7; D remains ambiguous. V lost 1 base to trimming and J lost 0 bases, with 13 bases between them. This CDR3 contains 15 residues. Germline V gene lookup returns CDR1 DFQATT and CDR2 SNEGSKA (reference sequence). The CDR3 coding sequence is TGCAGTGCTAGAGCGGGTAGACACCTCTCCTACGAGCAGTACTTC. Translated: CSARAGRHLSYEQYF.

The chain links TRBV14 to TRBJ2-1; 7 nucleotides agree with TRBD1. V lost 1 base, J lost 10 bases, and 4 bases stayed unmatched. The CDR3 extends over 13 amino acids. Germline CDR1 reads SGHDN; CDR2 reads FVKESK. The CDR3, as DNA: TGTGCCAGCAGCCAAGTCCCGGGACAGGAGCAGTTCTTC. Residues: CASSQVPGQEQFF.

The chain is built from TRBV27 and TRBJ1-4; D remains unclear. Germline loops: CDR1 MNHEY, CDR2 SMNVEV (reference sequence). The germline V and J ends were trimmed by 8 bases and 4 bases, with 5 bases remaining between them. The CDR3 loop spans 11 amino acids. The CDR3 spells CASRGNEKLFF. DNA for the CDR3: TGTGCCAGCCGGGGTAATGAAAAACTGTTTTTT. The full variable domain, its missing parts supplied by reference TRBV27 and TRBJ1-4, is EAQVTQNPRYLITVTGKKLTVTCSQNMNHEYMSWYRQDPGLGLRQIYYSMNVEVTDKGDVPEGYKVSRKEKRNFPLILESPSPNQTSLYFCASRGNEKLFFGSGTQLSVL.

This clonotype was detected many times. The rearrangement joins TRBV20-1 to TRBJ2-3; TRBD1 aligns across 8 bases. The germline CDR1 and CDR2 sequences are DFQATT and SNEGSKA (reference sequence). Losses at the gene ends were 6 bases for V and 0 bases for J; bases not matched to a gene: 2. The CDR3 sequence is 13 residues long. CDR3 sequence (DNA): TGCAGTGCGTGGACAGGGAGCACAGATACGCAGTATTTT. It translates to CSAWTGSTDTQYF.

At least ten counts were recorded for this clonotype. J is TRBJ2-3 and V is TRBV20-1; 13 nucleotides match TRBD2. Trimming took 6 bases from V and 2 from J; bases not matched to a gene: 8. This CDR3 has 16 residues. Germline CDR1 DFQATT, CDR2 SNEGSKA (reference sequence). The CDR3 DNA is TGCAGTGCCATGGGACTAGCGGGACCACCCACAGATACGCAGTATTTT. Its translation is CSAMGLAGPPTDTQYF.

This clonotype was detected only a few times. The V gene is TRBV20-1, the J gene TRBJ1-3, with D hard to call. Trimming removed 3 bases from V and 4 bases from J, with 10 bases in between. Germline V gene lookup returns CDR1 DFQATT and CDR2 SNEGSKA (reference sequence). CDR3 length: 13 amino acids. DNA for the CDR3: TGCAGTGCTAGTAAGGAAAGGGGAAACACCATATATTTT. The encoded protein is CSASKERGNTIYF.

This clonotype was picked up a small number of times. The chain carries TRBV30 and TRBJ1-4, with 7 bases fitting TRBD1. With V trimmed by 6 bases and J by 0 bases, 4 bases remained unmatched. The CDR3 covers 14 residues. Per the germline V gene, CDR1 is GTSNPN and CDR2 is SVGIG (reference sequence). In nucleotides, the CDR3 is TGTGCCTGCCACGACAGGGCAACTAATGAAAAACTGTTTTTT. This sequence encodes CACHDRATNEKLFF.

This clonotype was counted many times. The chain is built from TRBV28 and TRBJ1-5; D possibly corresponds to TRBD1 (6 bases). The germline gives CDR1 MDHEN, CDR2 SYDVKM. Between the trimmed V and J ends, which lost 5 bases and 6 bases, there was a span of 11 bases. The CDR3 is made up of 13 amino acids. This CDR3 is CASSTLDSQPQHF. In DNA form, the CDR3 reads TGTGCCAGCAGTACCCTGGACAGTCAGCCCCAGCATTTT.

This clonotype was counted many times. V is TRBV7-9 and J is TRBJ2-1, with TRBD1 matching over 7 bases. The germline V gene has CDR1 SEHNR and CDR2 FQNEAQ (reference sequence). The CDR3 totals 13 residues. With V trimmed by 1 base and J by 10 bases, 4 bases remained unmatched. CDR3 sequence: CASSLGGDREQFF. Here the CDR3 DNA reads TGTGCCAGCAGCTTAGGTGGGGACAGAGAGCAGTTCTTC.

Regarding this clonotype: One end of the junction does not line up with germline, which may come from a read error. CDR3 residues: CASSFDGTDLSGSNVLTF. The CDR3 coding sequence is TGTGCCAGCAGCTTCGACGGGACAGACCTTTCTGGGTCCAACGTCCTGACTTTC. V and J are TRBV11-1 and TRBJ2-6, with 7 nucleotides matching TRBD1. The CDR3 length is 18 residues. In germline, CDR1 is SGHAT, CDR2 FQDESV (reference sequence).

This clonotype has at least ten counts. J is TRBJ1-1 and V is TRBV15; 8 positions agree with TRBD1. V shed 1 base and J 1 base; nucleotides not matched to a gene: 8. In germline, CDR1 is LNHNV, CDR2 YYDKDF (reference sequence). This CDR3 is built from 17 residues. Written as DNA, the CDR3 is TGTGCCACCAGCAGAGCTGGGGACAGGTGGACGAACACTGAAGCTTTCTTT. It translates to CATSRAGDRWTNTEAFF.